This record concerns one T cell receptor (beta chain) sequence. Antigen specificity is unknown. This sample was taken from a study of human CD8 memory T cell subsets. UMI-labeled 5' RACE was used, and it produced the TCR beta libraries. In the authors' workflow: Individual TCR beta libraries contained between about 2,600 and 18,000 functional CDR3 beta clonotypes each. TCRdb re-called the 5' RACE reads; one entry per CDR3 protein, DNA not given. The V and J calls, along with clone size, are taken from TCRdb and not from the paper's own processing. The clone table shows about 12,000 distinct CDR3 sequences, with the ten largest holding more than 13%. CDR3 size: 12 residues. Per germline, CDR1 SGHTA and CDR2 FQGTGA. Study-wide results and caveats: By Chao1 estimates, precursor exhausted T cells appeared less diverse than stem-like memory T cells.

The specimen sequenced was CD8+ T cells from PBMCs. The V gene is TRBV7-3, the J gene TRBJ2-1; the TCRdb D gene call, TRBD2, has no DNA to confirm it. The receptor was derived from a human donor in good health. This CDR3 is CASSHGGGEQFF.